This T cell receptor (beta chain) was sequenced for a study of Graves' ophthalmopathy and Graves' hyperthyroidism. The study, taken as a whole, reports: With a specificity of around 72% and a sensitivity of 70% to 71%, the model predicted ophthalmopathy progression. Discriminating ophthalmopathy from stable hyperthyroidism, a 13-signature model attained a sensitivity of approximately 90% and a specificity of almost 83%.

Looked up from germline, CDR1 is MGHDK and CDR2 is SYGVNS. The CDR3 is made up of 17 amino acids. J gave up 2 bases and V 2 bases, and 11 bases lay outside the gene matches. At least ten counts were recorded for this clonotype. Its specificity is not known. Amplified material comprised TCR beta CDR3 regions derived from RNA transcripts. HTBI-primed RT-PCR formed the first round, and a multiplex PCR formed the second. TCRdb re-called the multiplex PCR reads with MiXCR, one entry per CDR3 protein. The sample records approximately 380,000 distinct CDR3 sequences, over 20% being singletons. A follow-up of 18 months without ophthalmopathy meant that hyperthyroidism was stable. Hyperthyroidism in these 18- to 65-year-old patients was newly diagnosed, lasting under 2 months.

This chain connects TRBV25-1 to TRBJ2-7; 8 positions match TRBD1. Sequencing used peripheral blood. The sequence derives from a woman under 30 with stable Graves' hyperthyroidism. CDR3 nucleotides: TGTGCCAGCAGTGAAGGCCCCAGGACAGGGAAGCCCTACGAGCAGTACTTC. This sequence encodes CASSEGPRTGKPYEQYF.